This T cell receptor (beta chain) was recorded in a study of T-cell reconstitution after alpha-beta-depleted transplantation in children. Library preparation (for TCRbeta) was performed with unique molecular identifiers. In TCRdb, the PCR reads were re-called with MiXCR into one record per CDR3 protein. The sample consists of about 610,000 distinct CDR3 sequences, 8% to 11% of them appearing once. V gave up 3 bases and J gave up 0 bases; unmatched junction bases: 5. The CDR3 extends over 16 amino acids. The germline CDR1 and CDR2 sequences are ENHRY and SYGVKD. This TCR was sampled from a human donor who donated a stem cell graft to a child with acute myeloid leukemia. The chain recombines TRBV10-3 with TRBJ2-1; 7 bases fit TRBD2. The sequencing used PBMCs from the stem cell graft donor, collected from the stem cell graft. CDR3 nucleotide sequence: TGTGCCATCAGTGATCGAGCGGGGACCTCCTACAATGAGCAGTTCTTC. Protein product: CAISDRAGTSYNEQFF.